This T cell receptor (beta chain) was recovered during a study of post-analysis software for immune sequencing data. Included in the TCR beta cDNA libraries were unique molecular identifiers. Between roughly 1 and 10 million T cells gave rise to some 520,000 cDNA molecules. TCRdb used MiXCR to reprocess the PCR reads, holding one entry per CDR3 protein. The data show roughly 800,000 distinct CDR3 sequences, around 27% seen once. Germline assignment: CDR1 SGHTA and CDR2 FQGNSA. CDR3 length equals 14 residues. V lost 1 base and J lost 2, with 6 bases in between. There are a few counts of this clonotype. Its antigen is unidentified. The study, taken as a whole, reports: Pronounced co-clustering by F measure was evident among identically batched samples. In patients, 4 to 6 TRBV segments were more frequent than in controls, with TRBV5-6, TRBV5-1 and TRBV20-1 among them.

The chain has TRBV7-2 and TRBJ1-5, with D unresolved. Sequencing input: blood. The sequence was collected from a girl under 18 with multiple sclerosis. The CDR3 spells CASSLVLRNQPQHF. CDR3 DNA: TGTGCCAGCAGCTTAGTTCTACGCAATCAGCCCCAGCATTTT.